This entry lists 10 T cell receptor beta chains sequenced from one sample in a study of beta chain features in type 1 diabetes. Study-wide results and limits: Significant though moderate, a shortening of TCRB CDR3s appeared in all four CD4+ subsets of Type 1 diabetes patients.

The sequenced template was cDNA made from the entire isolated RNA. Measured with immunoSEQ multiplex PCR; TCRdb has only the in-frame clones, and not every one. In the table there are about 700,000 clones, 10% to 15% of which are singletons. Their recognized antigens are unknown. The sequencing sample was made of naive CD4+ T cells from blood. The receptor set was obtained from a man aged 18 to 29 with type 1 diabetes.

In its sample, this clone was seen a few times. V gene TRBV4-2 combines with J gene TRBJ2-7; TRBD1 aligns across 7 bases. V trimming: 0 bases; J trimming: 0 bases; junction bases outside the gene matches: 5. The CDR3 has 16 residues. Germline CDR1 reads LGHNA; CDR2 reads YNFKEQ. The CDR3 protein is CASSQDGTDLSYEQYF. In DNA, the CDR3 is TGTGCCAGCAGCCAAGATGGGACAGACCTCTCCTACGAGCAGTACTTC.

This clone was observed a few times. This chain connects TRBV18 to TRBJ1-5; 8 bases are a match to TRBD1. Looked up from germline, CDR1 is KGHSH and CDR2 is LQKENI. Trimming at V came to 3 bases and at J to 9 bases, leaving 7 bases not matched to a gene. The CDR3 runs 14 residues. This chain's CDR3 is CASSPGQGEGPQHF. The CDR3 DNA is TGTGCCAGCTCACCCGGACAGGGAGAGGGGCCCCAGCATTTT.

The rearrangement joins TRBV28 to TRBJ1-5; possibly TRBD1 for D (5 bases). From germline, CDR1 is MDHEN and CDR2 SYDVKM. The CDR3 has 15 residues. V lost 5 bases and J lost 7, with 18 bases in between. The DNA of the CDR3 is TGTGCCAGCAGTCCTACTGGGGCAGGGCGACAGCCCCAGCATTTT. Amino acids: CASSPTGAGRQPQHF.

The sample holds a few counts of this clone. This chain joins TRBV6-5 and TRBJ2-6; D not resolved. The CDR3 is made up of 13 amino acids. The germline V gene has CDR1 MNHEY and CDR2 SVGAGI. The V gene lost 10 bases and the J gene lost 2 bases, with 9 bases spanning the gap. CDR3 region: CATLRTGANVLTF. The CDR3 DNA reads TGTGCCACCCTCCGGACTGGGGCCAACGTCCTGACTTTC.

This clone has just a few counts. The rearrangement uses TRBV27 and TRBJ2-6; 9 bases align to TRBD2. CDR1 and CDR2 (germline): MNHEY, SMNVEV (reference sequence). J was trimmed by 0 bases and V by 7 bases; bases with no gene match: 7. This CDR3 comprises 17 residues. CDR3 protein: CASTPLAGFSGANVLTF. The CDR3 nucleotides read TGTGCCAGCACCCCACTAGCGGGTTTCTCTGGGGCCAACGTCCTGACTTTC.

This clone has only a few counts. This chain links TRBV7-9 with TRBJ1-2, with 8 bases lining up with TRBD1. Germline assignment: CDR1 SEHNR and CDR2 FQNEAQ (reference sequence). The CDR3 is 11 amino acids. V lost 5 bases to trimming and J lost 11 bases; unmatched junction nucleotides: 4. Written as DNA, the CDR3 is TGTGCCAGCAGCCCAGGGGGCGAATACACCTTC. It translates to CASSPGGEYTF.

J is TRBJ2-6 and V is TRBV29-1; tentative D call: TRBD2 (6 bases). V lost 3 bases to trimming and J lost 3 bases, with 12 bases between them. The CDR3 loop spans 15 amino acids. CDR1 and CDR2 (germline): SQVTM, ANQGSEA. The CDR3 DNA sequence: TGCAGCGTTGACCCCGGGAGTGGTGGGGCCAACGTCCTGACTTTC. Translating it yields CSVDPGSGGANVLTF.

This clone occurred a few times. Sequence at one end of the junction differs from germline and may be a read error. The rearrangement links TRBV5-1 to TRBJ1-5; D may be TRBD1 (5 bases). The length of the CDR3 is 16 residues. Germline V gives CDR1 SGHRS, CDR2 YFSETQ. The CDR3 DNA follows: TGCGCCAGCTGCTTGGGGTCGGGGGTTGGAGATCAGCCCCAGCATTTT. Protein: CASCLGSGVGDQPQHF.

Only a few counts were recorded for this clone. The chain carries TRBV7-2 and TRBJ1-1, with a tentative D call TRBD1 (5 bases). The germline gives CDR1 SGHTA, CDR2 FQGNSA. V shed 9 bases and J shed 11 bases, with 10 bases lying between them. The CDR3 covers 9 residues. Here the CDR3 DNA reads TGTGCCAGGGACATGGGGGCTTTCTTT. It encodes CARDMGAFF.

This clone has only a few counts. V usage is TRBV5-1 and J usage is TRBJ1-4; TRBD1 matches 8 bases. CDR1 is SGHRS, CDR2 YFSETQ, per germline. J was trimmed by 4 bases and V by 3 bases; bases with no gene match: 2. The CDR3 consists of 14 residues. CDR3 protein: CASSWTGNNEKLFF. The CDR3, as DNA: TGCGCCAGCAGCTGGACAGGGAATAATGAAAAACTGTTTTTT. The whole variable domain, remainder taken from reference TRBV5-1 and TRBJ1-4, is KAGVTQTPRYLIKTRGQQVTLSCSPISGHRSVSWYQQTPGQGLQFLFEYFSETQRNKGNFPGRFSGRQFSNSRSEMNVSTLELGDSALYLCASSWTGNNEKLFFGSGTQLSVL.